This TCR beta chain was retrieved from a study of OX40 agonist ivuxolimab in advanced cancers. This table comes from immunoSEQ multiplex PCR, and its TCRdb copy is limited to in-frame clones, with some not included. This sample yields some 80,000 clones, of which approximately 86% are seen a single time; roughly 2% belongs to the top ten. The CDR3 length is 16 residues. Germline values: CDR1 SGHRS, CDR2 YFSETQ. Trimming removed 0 bases from V and 6 bases from J; junction bases left unmatched: 6. The rearrangement joins TRBV5-1 to TRBJ1-5; 10 bases align to TRBD1. This receptor was identified in an adult with an advanced solid tumor such as melanoma, head and neck, liver or kidney cancer. This specimen was CD4+ or CD8+ T cells sorted from blood, taken in a trial of the OX40 agonist ivuxolimab. CDR3 region: CASSLGTTGGGQPQHF. The CDR3 region has the DNA TGCGCCAGCAGCTTGGGAACGACAGGGGGCGGTCAGCCCCAGCATTTT.